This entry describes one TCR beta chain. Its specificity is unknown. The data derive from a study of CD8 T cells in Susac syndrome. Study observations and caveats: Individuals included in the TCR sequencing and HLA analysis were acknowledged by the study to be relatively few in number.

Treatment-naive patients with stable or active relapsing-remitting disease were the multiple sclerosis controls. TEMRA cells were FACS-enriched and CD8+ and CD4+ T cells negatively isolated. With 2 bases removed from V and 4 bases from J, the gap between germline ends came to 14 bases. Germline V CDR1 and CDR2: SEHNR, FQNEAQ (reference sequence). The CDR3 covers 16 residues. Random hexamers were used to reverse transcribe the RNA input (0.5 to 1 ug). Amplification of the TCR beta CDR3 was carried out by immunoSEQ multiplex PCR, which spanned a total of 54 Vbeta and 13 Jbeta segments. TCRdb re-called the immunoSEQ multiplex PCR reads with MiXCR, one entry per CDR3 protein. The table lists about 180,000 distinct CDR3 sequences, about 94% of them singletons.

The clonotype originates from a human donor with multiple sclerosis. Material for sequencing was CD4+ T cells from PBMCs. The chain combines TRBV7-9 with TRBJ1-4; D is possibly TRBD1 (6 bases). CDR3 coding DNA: TGTGCCAGCAGCTTACTAAACTTACAGGGTAATGAAAAACTGTTTTTT. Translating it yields CASSLLNLQGNEKLFF. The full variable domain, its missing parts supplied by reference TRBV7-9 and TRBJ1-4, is DTGVSQNPRHKITKRGQNVTFRCDPISEHNRLYWYRQTLGQGPEFLTYFQNEAQLEKSRLLSDRFSAERPKGSFSTLEIQRTEQGDSAMYLCASSLLNLQGNEKLFFGSGTQLSVL.